Shown below are 22 T cell receptor beta chains from a single sample sequenced in a study of T-cell memory formation after mild COVID-19. TCRdb re-called the 5' RACE reads with MiXCR, one entry per CDR3 protein. Of approximately 400,000 distinct CDR3 sequences in the sample, roughly 17% were seen once. Material for sequencing was PBMCs or a T cell subset sorted from them (not recorded which). The receptors derive from a young man who had mild COVID-19 (a few samples of this study predate the infection). Cell type and time point are not known.

The rearrangement joins TRBV15 to TRBJ1-2; the D is unclear. V was trimmed by 2 bases and J by 3 bases, leaving 4 bases between them. Germline V gene sequence: CDR1 LNHNV, CDR2 YYDKDF (reference sequence). This CDR3 is 12 amino acids long. As DNA, the CDR3 is TGTGCCACCAGCAGACGCGACTATGGCTACACCTTC. This translates into CATSRRDYGYTF. The variable domain in full, with the rest retrieved from reference TRBV15 and TRBJ1-2, is DAMVIQNPRYQVTQFGKPVTLSCSQTLNHNVMYWYQQKSSQAPKLLFHYYDKDFNNEADTPDNFQSRRPNTSFCFLDIRSPGLGDTAMYLCATSRRDYGYTFGSGTRLTVV.

The rearrangement links TRBV7-9 to TRBJ1-2, with a tentative D call TRBD1 (6 bases). Germline lookup yields CDR1 SEHNR and CDR2 FQNEAQ (reference sequence). The CDR3 consists of 12 residues. The V and J ends lost 8 bases and 7 bases respectively, with 14 bases between them. In DNA, the CDR3 is TGTGCCAGCTCAGGGGTCGAAGGTGGCTACACCTTC. It specifies CASSGVEGGYTF.

This clonotype was counted once. The chain has TRBV25-1 and TRBJ1-6; D remains unclear. Germline V gives CDR1 MGHDK, CDR2 SYGVNS. CDR3 size: 14 residues. V lost 5 bases and J lost 6, with 11 bases in between. In nucleotides, the CDR3 is TGTGCCAGCAGTCTTCGGGCAGCTAATTCACCCCTCCACTTT. Translation gives CASSLRAANSPLHF. Full variable domain (rest looked up from reference TRBV25-1 and TRBJ1-6): EADIYQTPRYLVIGTGKKITLECSQTMGHDKMYWYQQDPGMELHLIHYSYGVNSTEKGDLSSESTVSRIRTEHFPLTLESARPSHTSQYLCASSLRAANSPLHFGNGTRLTVT.

The V call is TRBV13, the J call TRBJ2-3; 12 nucleotides align to TRBD2. The ends lost 5 bases at V and 0 bases at J; junction bases unmatched: 3. Germline V gene data show CDR1 as PRHDT and CDR2 as FYEKMQ (reference sequence). The CDR3 runs 16 residues. The CDR3 here is CASSTSGGLSTDTQYF. DNA for the CDR3: TGTGCCAGCAGCACTAGCGGGGGGCTTAGCACAGATACGCAGTATTTT. The full variable domain, its missing parts supplied by reference TRBV13 and TRBJ2-3, is AAGVIQSPRHLIKEKRETATLKCYPIPRHDTVYWYQQGPGQDPQFLISFYEKMQSDKGSIPDRFSAQQFSDYHSELNMSSLELGDSALYFCASSTSGGLSTDTQYFGPGTRLTVL.

In its sample, this clonotype was seen a few times. V usage is TRBV20-1 and J usage is TRBJ2-3; weak D call: TRBD2 (6 bases). V was clipped by 3 bases and J by 3 bases, with 13 bases between them. Germline CDR1 and CDR2: DFQATT and SNEGSKA (reference sequence). The CDR3 length is 14 residues. As DNA, the CDR3 is TGCAGTGCTAGGGGGGGACTGGAAACAGATACGCAGTATTTT. It yields the protein CSARGGLETDTQYF.

The V call is TRBV6-2 or TRBV6-3, the J call TRBJ2-5, with D perhaps matching TRBD2 (7 bases). V lost 6 bases to trimming and J lost 5 bases, with 22 bases between them. Germline assignment: CDR1 MNHEY and CDR2 SVGEGT. The CDR3 extends over 16 amino acids. CDR3 in DNA: TGTGCCAGCAGGAATGGGGGGGGGCCATCCCGGGAGACCCAGTACTTC. Protein: CASRNGGGPSRETQYF.

This clonotype was seen at least ten times. The chain recombines TRBV5-1 with TRBJ2-3; TRBD2 agrees at 11 bases. CDR3 length equals 15 residues. After removal of 1 base from V and 7 bases from J, the junction contained 5 bases not matched to a gene. Looked up from germline, CDR1 is SGHRS and CDR2 is YFSETQ. In DNA, the CDR3 is TGCGCCAGCAGCTTGATAGCGGGGGGGCTTAATACGCAGTATTTT. Amino acid sequence: CASSLIAGGLNTQYF. Combining the CDR3 with reference TRBV5-1 and TRBJ2-3 gives the whole variable domain KAGVTQTPRYLIKTRGQQVTLSCSPISGHRSVSWYQQTPGQGLQFLFEYFSETQRNKGNFPGRFSGRQFSNSRSEMNVSTLELGDSALYLCASSLIAGGLNTQYFGPGTRLTVL.

This chain joins TRBV7-9 and TRBJ1-2, with D perhaps matching TRBD1 (6 bases). Trimming left V 1 base short and J 6 bases short, with 15 bases between. Germline V lookup: CDR1 SEHNR, CDR2 FQNEAQ (reference sequence). There are 15 residues in the CDR3. The CDR3 nucleotides read TGTGCCAGCAGCTTAGGGTCGGCAGGGGTCGATGGCTACACCTTC. This translates into CASSLGSAGVDGYTF.

The chain couples TRBV7-9 to TRBJ2-7, with D uncertain. The CDR3 runs to 11 residues. Germline V gene sequence: CDR1 SEHNR, CDR2 FQNEAQ (reference sequence). Trimming cost V 6 bases and J 4 bases, with 7 bases left between them. The CDR3 DNA is TGTGCCAGCAGTCCCTTGTACGAGCAGTACTTC. This codes for CASSPLYEQYF.

There are a few counts of this clonotype. The chain uses TRBV5-1 and TRBJ1-4; D call uncertain. This CDR3 contains 13 residues. CDR1 is SGHRS, CDR2 YFSETQ, per germline. The ends were cut back, 3 bases at V and 4 bases at J, with 7 bases in the middle. The CDR3 sequence is CASSSQINEKLFF. DNA of the CDR3: TGCGCCAGCAGCTCCCAGATTAATGAAAAACTGTTTTTT.

This clonotype was seen a handful of times. DNA of the CDR3: TGTGCCAGCAGCTCGCCGGGACAGGGGTCCTATGGCTACACCTTC. This translates into CASSSPGQGSYGYTF. The rearrangement links TRBV7-2 to TRBJ1-2, with 10 bases matching TRBD1. Germline V gene sequence: CDR1 SGHTA, CDR2 FQGNSA. With V trimmed by 4 bases and J by 4 bases, 6 bases remained unmatched. The CDR3 runs 15 residues.

The chain links TRBV28 to TRBJ1-2; D is unclear. Looked up from germline, CDR1 is MDHEN and CDR2 is SYDVKM. V lost 6 bases and J lost 2, with 13 bases in between. This CDR3 has 14 amino acids. The CDR3 DNA reads TGTGCCAGCAGGGCCCAGATGGGGAACTATGGCTACACCTTC. Translated, it gives CASRAQMGNYGYTF.

This clonotype has a count of ten or more. The gene calls are TRBV5-1 and TRBJ1-1, with 11 bases lining up with TRBD1. J gave up 5 bases and V 3 bases, and 3 bases lay outside the gene matches. CDR1 is SGHRS, CDR2 YFSETQ, per germline. CDR3 length: 14 residues. Here the CDR3 reads CASSSGQGGTEAFF. The CDR3 DNA sequence: TGCGCCAGCAGCTCGGGACAGGGGGGAACTGAAGCTTTCTTT.

This clonotype was found a few times. The CDR3 DNA follows: TGCAGTGCTAGAGATCTAGCGGGGTCCTACAATGAGCAGTTCTTC. Protein: CSARDLAGSYNEQFF. The gene calls are TRBV20-1 and TRBJ2-1; 9 bases are shared with TRBD2. This CDR3 has 15 residues. CDR1 is DFQATT and CDR2 is SNEGSKA in the germline V gene (reference sequence). With 0 bases clipped from V and 1 base from J, the junction kept 1 base outside the gene matches.

V usage is TRBV18 and J usage is TRBJ2-1; TRBD2 agrees at 7 bases. Trimming at V came to 1 base and at J to 7 bases, leaving 4 bases not matched to a gene. From germline, CDR1 is KGHSH and CDR2 LQKENI. The CDR3 consists of 14 residues. For the CDR3, the DNA is TGTGCCAGCTCACCACAAGGCGGGGGAAATGAGCAGTTCTTC. This codes for CASSPQGGGNEQFF.

The chain recombines TRBV11-2 with TRBJ2-5; TRBD1 is a possible D gene (5 bases). From germline, CDR1 is SGHAT and CDR2 FQNNGV. The CDR3 is made up of 15 amino acids. Trimming shortened V by 5 bases and J by 5 bases, and 18 bases separated the two germline ends. CDR3 coding DNA: TGTGCCAGCAGCCCTCAAGGGGCTAGTTCTGAGACCCAGTACTTC. Translation gives CASSPQGASSETQYF. The full variable domain, completed using reference TRBV11-2 and TRBJ2-5, is EAGVAQSPRYKIIEKRQSVAFWCNPISGHATLYWYQQILGQGPKLLIQFQNNGVVDDSQLPKDRFSAERLKGVDSTLKIQPAKLEDSAVYLCASSPQGASSETQYFGPGTRLLVL.

Ten or more counts support this clonotype. This rearrangement joins TRBV7-9 to TRBJ2-5; D is perhaps TRBD2 (6 bases). The germline V gene encodes CDR1 SEHNR and CDR2 FQNEAQ (reference sequence). The CDR3 runs 16 residues. Trimming cost V 3 bases and J 3 bases, with 17 bases left between them. CDR3 sequence: CASSLGIWEVEETQYF. CDR3 sequence (DNA): TGTGCCAGCAGCTTGGGTATTTGGGAGGTGGAAGAGACCCAGTACTTC. The full variable domain, completed using reference TRBV7-9 and TRBJ2-5, is DTGVSQNPRHKITKRGQNVTFRCDPISEHNRLYWYRQTLGQGPEFLTYFQNEAQLEKSRLLSDRFSAERPKGSFSTLEIQRTEQGDSAMYLCASSLGIWEVEETQYFGPGTRLLVL.

As regards this clonotype: One end of the junction is discordant with germline, which a read error may explain. The chain links TRBV6-5 to TRBJ1-2; D is uncertain. Germline assignment: CDR1 MNHEY and CDR2 SVGAGI. CDR3 size: 14 residues. The CDR3 region is CDSTHRREDYGYTF. CDR3 sequence (DNA): TGTGACAGCACCCACAGAAGGGAGGACTATGGCTACACCTTC.

The chain recombines TRBV9 with TRBJ2-5, with unresolved D. Germline CDR1 SGDLS, CDR2 YYNGEE. V gave up 0 bases and J gave up 4 bases, with 7 bases separating them. The CDR3 runs to 13 residues. CDR3 DNA: TGTGCCAGCAGCGTAGACACGGTAGAGACCCAGTACTTC. Translated, it gives CASSVDTVETQYF.

This clonotype was seen more than once but under ten times. The chain couples TRBV3-1 to TRBJ1-2, with D possibly TRBD1 on 6 matching bases. The V end lost 5 bases, the J end lost 3 bases, and 13 bases lay between the germline ends. This CDR3 comprises 14 residues. Germline loops: CDR1 LGHDT, CDR2 YNNKEL (reference sequence). The CDR3 region has the DNA TGTGCCAGCAGCTTTGGACAGTCCCACTATGGCTACACCTTC. Its translation: CASSFGQSHYGYTF.

This clonotype appeared a single time. V and J are TRBV4-1 and TRBJ2-1; D is ambiguous. CDR3 length equals 14 residues. Trimming removed 1 base at V and 8 bases at J, with 12 bases between. CDR1 and CDR2 (germline): MGHRA, YSYEKL. DNA for the CDR3: TGCGCCAGCAGCCAAGTCGTCCCCGGGCATGAGCAGTTCTTC. This codes for CASSQVVPGHEQFF.

In its sample, this clonotype was seen once. V and J are TRBV6-5 and TRBJ2-1, with TRBD1 matching over 7 bases. CDR3 length: 12 amino acids. Trimming at V came to 6 bases and at J to 8 bases, leaving 4 bases not matched to a gene. Germline values: CDR1 MNHEY, CDR2 SVGAGI. CDR3 residues: CASRKTGDEQFF. The DNA of the CDR3 is TGTGCCAGCAGAAAAACAGGGGATGAGCAGTTCTTC.